What follows is one T cell receptor beta chain and its context. The antigen is undetermined. The investigators reverse transcribed all of the isolated RNA, so they sequenced expressed TCRB transcripts. Clones were sequenced by immunoSEQ multiplex PCR, and TCRdb holds only the in-frame ones, with some missing. Of approximately 300,000 clones in the sample, about 10% were seen once. Trimming took 2 bases from V and 5 from J, leaving 12 bases between them. The CDR3 has 14 amino acids. Germline V CDR1 and CDR2: KGHSH, LQKENI. The entry originates in a study of beta chain features in type 1 diabetes. Study as a whole: Cell yields, gender and age were similar in healthy donors and patients. Examined across all samples were over 85 million sorted cells.

Central memory, naive, regulatory and stem cell-like memory CD4+ cells were sorted by CD45RO/CCR7/CD25/CD127/CD95/CD27. Study-level results: Sequencing from cDNA could over-represent high-TCR-expressing cells.

The chain uses TRBV18 and TRBJ2-5, with D maybe TRBD1 (5 bases). The clonotype originates from a woman aged 30 to 39 in good health. The sample taken for sequencing was naive CD4+ T cells from blood. In DNA, the CDR3 is TGTGCCAGCTCACCAAGGGGCGCGGAGGAGACCCAGTACTTC. Translating gives CASSPRGAEETQYF.